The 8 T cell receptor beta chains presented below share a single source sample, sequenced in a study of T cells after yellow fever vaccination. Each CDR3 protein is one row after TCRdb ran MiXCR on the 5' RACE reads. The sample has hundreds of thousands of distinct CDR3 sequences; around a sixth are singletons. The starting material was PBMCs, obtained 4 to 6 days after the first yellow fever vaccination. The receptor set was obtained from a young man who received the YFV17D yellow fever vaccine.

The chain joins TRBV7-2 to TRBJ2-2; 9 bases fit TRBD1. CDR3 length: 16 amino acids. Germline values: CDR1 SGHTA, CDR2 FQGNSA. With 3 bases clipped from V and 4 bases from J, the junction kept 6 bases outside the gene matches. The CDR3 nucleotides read TGTGCCAGCAGCTTGGGACAGGGTGCGGGCACCGGGGAGCTGTTTTTT. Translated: CASSLGQGAGTGELFF.

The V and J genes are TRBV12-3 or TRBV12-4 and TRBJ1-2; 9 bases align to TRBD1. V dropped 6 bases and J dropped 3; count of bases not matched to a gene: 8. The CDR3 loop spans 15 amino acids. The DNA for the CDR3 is TGTGCCAGCAGCCCAGGGACAGGGAAGGACTATGGCTACACCTTC. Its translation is CASSPGTGKDYGYTF.

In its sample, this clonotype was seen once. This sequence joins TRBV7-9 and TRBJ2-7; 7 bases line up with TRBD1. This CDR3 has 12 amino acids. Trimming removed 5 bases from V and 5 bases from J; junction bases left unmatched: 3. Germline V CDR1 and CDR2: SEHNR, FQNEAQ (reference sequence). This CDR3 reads CASSRQGDEQYV. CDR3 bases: TGTGCCAGCAGCCGACAGGGCGACGAGCAGTACGTC.

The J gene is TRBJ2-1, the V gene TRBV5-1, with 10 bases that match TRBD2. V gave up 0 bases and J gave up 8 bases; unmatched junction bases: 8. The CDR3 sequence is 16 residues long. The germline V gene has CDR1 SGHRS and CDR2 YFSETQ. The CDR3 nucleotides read TGCGCCAGCAGCTTGGGGGAGCGGGGGGGACGATATGAGCAGTTCTTC. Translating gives CASSLGERGGRYEQFF.

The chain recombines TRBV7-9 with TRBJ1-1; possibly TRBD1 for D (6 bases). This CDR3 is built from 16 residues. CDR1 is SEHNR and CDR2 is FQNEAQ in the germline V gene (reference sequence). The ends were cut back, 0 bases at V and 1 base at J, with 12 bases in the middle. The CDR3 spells CASSLARDIWNTEAFF. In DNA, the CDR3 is TGTGCCAGCAGCTTAGCGAGGGACATCTGGAACACTGAAGCTTTCTTT.

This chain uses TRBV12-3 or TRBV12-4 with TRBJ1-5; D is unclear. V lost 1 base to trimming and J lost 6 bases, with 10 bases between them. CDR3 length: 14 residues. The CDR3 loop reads CASSLDQLPQPQHF. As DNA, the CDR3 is TGTGCCAGCAGTTTAGACCAGCTTCCTCAGCCCCAGCATTTT.

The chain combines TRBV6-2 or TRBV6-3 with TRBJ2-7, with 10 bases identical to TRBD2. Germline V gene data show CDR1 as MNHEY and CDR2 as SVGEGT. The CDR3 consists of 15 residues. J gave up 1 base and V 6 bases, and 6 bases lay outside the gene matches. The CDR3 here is CASRPERGGSYEQYF. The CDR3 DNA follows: TGTGCCAGCAGACCGGAGCGGGGGGGGTCCTACGAGCAGTACTTC.

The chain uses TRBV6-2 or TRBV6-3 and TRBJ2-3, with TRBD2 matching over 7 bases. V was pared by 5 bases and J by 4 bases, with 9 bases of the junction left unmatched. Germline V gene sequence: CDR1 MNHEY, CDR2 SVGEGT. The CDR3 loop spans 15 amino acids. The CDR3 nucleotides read TGTGCCAGCAGTCCAGGATCTAGCGGCTCAGATACGCAGTATTTT. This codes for CASSPGSSGSDTQYF.